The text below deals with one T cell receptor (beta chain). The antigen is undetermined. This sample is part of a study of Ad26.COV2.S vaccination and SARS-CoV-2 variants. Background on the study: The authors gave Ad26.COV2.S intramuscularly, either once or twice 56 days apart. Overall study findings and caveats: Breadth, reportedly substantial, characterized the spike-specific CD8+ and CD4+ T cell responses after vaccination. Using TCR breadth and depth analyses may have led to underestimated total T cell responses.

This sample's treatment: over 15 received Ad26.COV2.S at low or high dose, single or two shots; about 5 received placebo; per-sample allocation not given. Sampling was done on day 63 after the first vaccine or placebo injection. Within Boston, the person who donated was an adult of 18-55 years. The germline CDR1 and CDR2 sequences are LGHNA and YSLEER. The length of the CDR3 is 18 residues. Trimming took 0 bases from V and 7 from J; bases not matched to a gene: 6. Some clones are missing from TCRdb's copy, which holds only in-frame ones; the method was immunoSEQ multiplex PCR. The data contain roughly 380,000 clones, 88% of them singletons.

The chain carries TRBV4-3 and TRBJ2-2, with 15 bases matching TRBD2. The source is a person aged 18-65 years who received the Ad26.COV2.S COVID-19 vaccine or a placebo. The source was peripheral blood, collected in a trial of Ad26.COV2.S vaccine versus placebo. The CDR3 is CASSQDRGLAGGLGELFF. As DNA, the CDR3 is TGCGCCAGCAGCCAAGATCGAGGACTAGCGGGGGGGCTCGGGGAGCTGTTTTTT.